This T cell receptor beta chain was sequenced during a study of blood T cell repertoires in COVID-19. Profiling relied on immunoSEQ multiplex PCR, and the TCRdb table lists in-frame clones only, not all of them. The profile covers about 300,000 clones, with about 85% appearing a single time and roughly 2.7% taken by the ten largest. V was cut by 3 bases and J by 2 bases, with 11 bases left in between. This CDR3 spans 15 amino acids. The V gene's germline CDR1 is ENHRY and CDR2 SYGVKD. This chain joins TRBV10-3 and TRBJ1-3, with D perhaps matching TRBD1 (5 bases). The material sequenced was PBMCs or T cells enriched from blood (not recorded which). The sequence derives from a woman aged 50 to 60 who had recovered from COVID-19. The DNA for the CDR3 is TGTGCCATCAGTGATACCGGGGGGGCTGGAAACACCATATATTTT. Encoded protein: CAISDTGGAGNTIYF.